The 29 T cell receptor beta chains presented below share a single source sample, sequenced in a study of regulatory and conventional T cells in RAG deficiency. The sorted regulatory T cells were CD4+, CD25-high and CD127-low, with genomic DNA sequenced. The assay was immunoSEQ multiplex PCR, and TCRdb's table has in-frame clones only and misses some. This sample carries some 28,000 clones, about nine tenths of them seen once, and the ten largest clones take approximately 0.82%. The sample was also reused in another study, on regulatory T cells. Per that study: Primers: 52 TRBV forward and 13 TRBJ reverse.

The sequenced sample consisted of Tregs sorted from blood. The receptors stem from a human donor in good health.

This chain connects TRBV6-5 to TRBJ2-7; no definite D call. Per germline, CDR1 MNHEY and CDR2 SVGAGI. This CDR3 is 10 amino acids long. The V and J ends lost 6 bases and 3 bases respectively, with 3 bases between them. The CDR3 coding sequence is TGTGCCAGCAGAGACTACGAGCAGTACTTC. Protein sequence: CASRDYEQYF.

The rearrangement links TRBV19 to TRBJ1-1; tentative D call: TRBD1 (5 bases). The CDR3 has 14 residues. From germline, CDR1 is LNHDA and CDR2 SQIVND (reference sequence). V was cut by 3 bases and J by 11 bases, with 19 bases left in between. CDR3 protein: CASSMIFGAVGAFF. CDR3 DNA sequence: TGTGCCAGTAGTATGATATTCGGGGCGGTGGGGGCTTTCTTT.

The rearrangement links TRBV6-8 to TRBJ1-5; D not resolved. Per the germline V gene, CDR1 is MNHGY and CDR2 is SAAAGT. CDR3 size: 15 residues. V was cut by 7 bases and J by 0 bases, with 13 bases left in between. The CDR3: CASINCRRSNQPQHF. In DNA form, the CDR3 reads TGTGCCAGCATTAACTGTCGGCGTAGCAATCAGCCCCAGCATTTT.

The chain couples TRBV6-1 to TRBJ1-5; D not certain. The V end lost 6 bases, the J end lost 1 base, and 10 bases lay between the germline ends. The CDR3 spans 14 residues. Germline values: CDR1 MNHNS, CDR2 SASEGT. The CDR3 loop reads CASRNSISNQPQHF. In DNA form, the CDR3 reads TGTGCCAGCAGGAACAGCATAAGCAATCAGCCCCAGCATTTT.

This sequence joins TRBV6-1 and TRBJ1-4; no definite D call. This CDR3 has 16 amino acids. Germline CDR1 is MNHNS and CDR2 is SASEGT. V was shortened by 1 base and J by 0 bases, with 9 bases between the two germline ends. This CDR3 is CASSEGWVSTNEKLFF. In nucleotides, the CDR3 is TGTGCCAGCAGTGAAGGTTGGGTTTCAACTAATGAAAAACTGTTTTTT.

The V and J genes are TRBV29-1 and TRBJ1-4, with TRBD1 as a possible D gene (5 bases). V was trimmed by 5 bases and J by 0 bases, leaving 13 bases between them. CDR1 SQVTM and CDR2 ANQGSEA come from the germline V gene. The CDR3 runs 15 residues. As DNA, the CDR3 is TGCAGCGTTCTGACATCAGGGACAACTAATGAAAAACTGTTTTTT. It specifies CSVLTSGTTNEKLFF.

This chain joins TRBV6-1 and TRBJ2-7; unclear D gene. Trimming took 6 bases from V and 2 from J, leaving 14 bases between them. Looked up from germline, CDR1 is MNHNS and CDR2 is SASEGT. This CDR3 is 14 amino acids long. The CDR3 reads CASSLRRNTYEQYF. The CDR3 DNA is TGTGCCAGCAGCCTCAGACGGAACACCTACGAGCAGTACTTC.

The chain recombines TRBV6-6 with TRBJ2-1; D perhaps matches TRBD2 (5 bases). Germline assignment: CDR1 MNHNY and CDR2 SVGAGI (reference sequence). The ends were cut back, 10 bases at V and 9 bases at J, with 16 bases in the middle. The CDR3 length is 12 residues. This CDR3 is CATGLSEGEQFF. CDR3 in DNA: TGTGCCACCGGACTTAGCGAGGGTGAGCAGTTCTTC.

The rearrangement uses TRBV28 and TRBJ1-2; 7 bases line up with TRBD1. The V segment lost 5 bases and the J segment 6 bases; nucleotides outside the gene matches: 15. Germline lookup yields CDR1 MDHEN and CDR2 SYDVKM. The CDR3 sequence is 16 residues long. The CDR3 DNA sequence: TGTGCCAGCAGTCTCCCAGCCGGGACAGTCATGGATGGCTACACCTTC. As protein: CASSLPAGTVMDGYTF.

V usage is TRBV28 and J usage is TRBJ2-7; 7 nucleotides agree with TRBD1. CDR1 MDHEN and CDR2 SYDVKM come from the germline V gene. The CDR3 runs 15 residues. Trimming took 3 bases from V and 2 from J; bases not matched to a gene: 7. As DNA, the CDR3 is TGTGCCAGCAGTTTCCCCAGGGGGTTTACCTACGAGCAGTACTTC. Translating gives CASSFPRGFTYEQYF.

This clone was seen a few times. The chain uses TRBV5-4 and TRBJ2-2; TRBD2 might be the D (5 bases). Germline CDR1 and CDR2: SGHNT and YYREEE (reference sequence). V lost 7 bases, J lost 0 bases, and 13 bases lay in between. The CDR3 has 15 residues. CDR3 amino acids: CASRGSASNTGELFF. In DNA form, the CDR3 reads TGTGCCAGCCGAGGGAGCGCTTCGAACACCGGGGAGCTGTTTTTT.

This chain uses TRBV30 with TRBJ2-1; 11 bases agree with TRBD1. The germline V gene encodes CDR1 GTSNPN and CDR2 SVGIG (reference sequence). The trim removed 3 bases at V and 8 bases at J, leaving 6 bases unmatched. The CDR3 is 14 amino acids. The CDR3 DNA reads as TGTGCCTGGAGAACGGGACAGGGGGGGGATGAGCAGTTCTTC. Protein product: CAWRTGQGGDEQFF.

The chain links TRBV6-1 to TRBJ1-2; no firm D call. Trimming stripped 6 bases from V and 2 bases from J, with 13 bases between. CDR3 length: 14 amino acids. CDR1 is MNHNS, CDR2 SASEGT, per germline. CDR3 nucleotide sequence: TGTGCCAGCAGCCTGACCACAGTCAACTATGGCTACACCTTC. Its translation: CASSLTTVNYGYTF.

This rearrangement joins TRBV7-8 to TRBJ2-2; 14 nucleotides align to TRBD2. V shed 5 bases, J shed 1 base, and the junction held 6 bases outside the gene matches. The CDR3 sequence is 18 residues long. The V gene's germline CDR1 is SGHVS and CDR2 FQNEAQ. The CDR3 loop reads CASSRTSGGSGNTGELFF. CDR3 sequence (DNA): TGTGCCAGCAGCCGGACTAGCGGGGGGTCAGGGAACACCGGGGAGCTGTTTTTT.

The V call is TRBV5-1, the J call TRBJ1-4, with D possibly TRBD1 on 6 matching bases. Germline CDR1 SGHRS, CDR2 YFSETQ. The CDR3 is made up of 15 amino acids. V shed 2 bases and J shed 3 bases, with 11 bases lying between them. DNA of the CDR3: TGCGCCAGCAGCTTAGTCTCAGGGGCTAATGAAAAACTGTTTTTT. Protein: CASSLVSGANEKLFF. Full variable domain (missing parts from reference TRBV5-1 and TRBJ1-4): KAGVTQTPRYLIKTRGQQVTLSCSPISGHRSVSWYQQTPGQGLQFLFEYFSETQRNKGNFPGRFSGRQFSNSRSEMNVSTLELGDSALYLCASSLVSGANEKLFFGSGTQLSVL.

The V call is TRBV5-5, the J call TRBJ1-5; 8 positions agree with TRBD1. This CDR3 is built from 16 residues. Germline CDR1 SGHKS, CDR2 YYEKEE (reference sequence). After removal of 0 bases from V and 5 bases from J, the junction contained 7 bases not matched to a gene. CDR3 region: CASSLAGTGLDQPQHF. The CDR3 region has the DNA TGTGCCAGCAGCTTGGCCGGGACAGGTTTGGATCAGCCCCAGCATTTT.

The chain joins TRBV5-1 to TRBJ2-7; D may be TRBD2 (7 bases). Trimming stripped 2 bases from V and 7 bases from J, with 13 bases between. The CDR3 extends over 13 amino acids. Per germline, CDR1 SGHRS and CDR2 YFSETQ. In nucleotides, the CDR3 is TGCGCCAGCAGCTTTGCGGGGGCGGAGGAGCAGTACTTC. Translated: CASSFAGAEEQYF.

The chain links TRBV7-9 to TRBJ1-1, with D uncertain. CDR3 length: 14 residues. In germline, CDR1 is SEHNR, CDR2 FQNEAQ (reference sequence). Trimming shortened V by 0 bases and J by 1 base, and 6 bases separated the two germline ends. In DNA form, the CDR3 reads TGTGCCAGCAGCTTAGCCAACCCGAACACTGAAGCTTTCTTT. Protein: CASSLANPNTEAFF.

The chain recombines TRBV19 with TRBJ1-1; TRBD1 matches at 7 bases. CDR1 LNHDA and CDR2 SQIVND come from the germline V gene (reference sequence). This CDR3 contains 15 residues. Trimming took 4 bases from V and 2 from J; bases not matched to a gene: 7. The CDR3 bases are TGTGCCAGTAGTACACCGGGACAGACAAACACTGAAGCTTTCTTT. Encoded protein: CASSTPGQTNTEAFF. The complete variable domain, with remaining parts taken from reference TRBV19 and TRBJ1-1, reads DGGITQSPKYLFRKEGQNVTLSCEQNLNHDAMYWYRQDPGQGLRLIYYSQIVNDFQKGDIAEGYSVSREKKESFPLTVTSAQKNPTAFYLCASSTPGQTNTEAFFGQGTRLTVV.

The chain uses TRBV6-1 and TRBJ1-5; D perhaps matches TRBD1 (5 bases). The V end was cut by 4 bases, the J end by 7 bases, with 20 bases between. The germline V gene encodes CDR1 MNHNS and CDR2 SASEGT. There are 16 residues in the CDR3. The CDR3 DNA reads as TGTGCCAGCAGTGCGTCGACACCAGGCGCAGGGCAGCCCCAGCATTTT. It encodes CASSASTPGAGQPQHF.

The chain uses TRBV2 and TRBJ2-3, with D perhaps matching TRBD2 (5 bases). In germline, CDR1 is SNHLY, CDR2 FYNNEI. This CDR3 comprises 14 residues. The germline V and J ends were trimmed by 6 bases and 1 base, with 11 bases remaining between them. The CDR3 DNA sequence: TGTGCCAGCAGCGAGGGTGCAGGCACAGATACGCAGTATTTT. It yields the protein CASSEGAGTDTQYF.

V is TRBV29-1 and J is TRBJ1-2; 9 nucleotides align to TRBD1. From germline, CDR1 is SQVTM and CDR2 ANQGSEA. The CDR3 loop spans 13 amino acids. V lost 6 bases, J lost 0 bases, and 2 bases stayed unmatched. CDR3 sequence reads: CSVGQGTNYGYTF. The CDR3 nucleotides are TGCAGCGTGGGACAGGGTACTAACTATGGCTACACCTTC.

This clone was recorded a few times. CDR3 loop: CASSLRSAQETQYF. The CDR3 coding sequence is TGTGCCAGCAGCTTAAGGTCAGCGCAAGAGACCCAGTACTTC. V gene TRBV11-1 combines with J gene TRBJ2-5; D gene uncertain. V was trimmed by 2 bases and J by 2 bases, leaving 9 bases between them. Germline-derived CDR1 and CDR2 are SGHAT and FQDESV (reference sequence). The CDR3 contains 14 residues.

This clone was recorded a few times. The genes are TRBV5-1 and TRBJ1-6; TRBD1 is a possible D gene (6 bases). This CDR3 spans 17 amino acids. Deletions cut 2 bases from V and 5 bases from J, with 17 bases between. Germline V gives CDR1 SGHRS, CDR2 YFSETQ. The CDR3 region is CASSLTFDRLDNSPLHF. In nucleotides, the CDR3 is TGCGCCAGCAGCTTAACCTTCGACAGGCTTGATAATTCACCCCTCCACTTT.

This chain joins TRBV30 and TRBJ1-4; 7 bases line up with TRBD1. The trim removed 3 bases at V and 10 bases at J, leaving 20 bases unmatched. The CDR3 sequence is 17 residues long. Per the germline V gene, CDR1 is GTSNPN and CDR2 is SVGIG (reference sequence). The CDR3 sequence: CAWRRDSSIVSRGKLFF. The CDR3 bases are TGTGCCTGGAGAAGGGACAGCTCAATTGTTTCTAGGGGAAAACTGTTTTTT.

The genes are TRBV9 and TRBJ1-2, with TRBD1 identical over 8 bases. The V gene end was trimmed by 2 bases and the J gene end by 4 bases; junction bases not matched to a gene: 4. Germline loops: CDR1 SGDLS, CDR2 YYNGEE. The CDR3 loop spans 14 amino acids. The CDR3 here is CASSVPGGFYGYTF. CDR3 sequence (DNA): TGTGCCAGCAGCGTTCCAGGGGGCTTCTATGGCTACACCTTC. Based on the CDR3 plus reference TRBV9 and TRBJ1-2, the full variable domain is DSGVTQTPKHLITATGQRVTLRCSPRSGDLSVYWYQQSLDQGLQFLIQYYNGEERAKGNILERFSAQQFPDLHSELNLSSLELGDSALYFCASSVPGGFYGYTFGSGTRLTVV.

CDR3 coding DNA: TGTGCCAGCAGTGGAAGACAGGGAATCGACGAAAAACTGTTTTTT. It is translated as CASSGRQGIDEKLFF. The V and J genes are TRBV6-1 and TRBJ1-4, with 7 nucleotides matching TRBD1. The CDR3 loop spans 15 amino acids. The V segment lost 4 bases and the J segment 8 bases; nucleotides outside the gene matches: 10. Germline V lookup: CDR1 MNHNS, CDR2 SASEGT.

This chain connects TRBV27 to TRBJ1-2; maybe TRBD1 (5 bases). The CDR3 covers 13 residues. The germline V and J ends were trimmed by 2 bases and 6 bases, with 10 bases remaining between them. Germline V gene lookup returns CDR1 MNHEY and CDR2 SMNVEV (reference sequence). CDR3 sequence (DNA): TGTGCCAGCAGTTTAGCACGGGGGGATGGCTACACCTTC. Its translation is CASSLARGDGYTF.

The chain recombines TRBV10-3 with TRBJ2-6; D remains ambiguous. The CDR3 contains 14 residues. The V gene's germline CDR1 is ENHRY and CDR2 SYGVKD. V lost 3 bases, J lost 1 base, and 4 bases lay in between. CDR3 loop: CAISDSSGANVLTF. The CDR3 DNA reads TGTGCCATCAGTGACTCATCTGGGGCCAACGTCCTGACTTTC.